This T cell receptor beta chain was identified in a study of response to subunit inactivated influenza vaccine. TCRdb redid the calling of the RT-PCR reads with MiXCR, one entry per CDR3 protein. The sample carries hundreds of thousands of distinct CDR3 sequences, 25% recorded once. Study results and limitations: Researchers suggested that each seasonal influenza vaccination recruits few new T cells.

The CDR3 is 17 residues long. The V gene lost 5 bases and the J gene lost 2 bases, with 22 bases spanning the gap. The germline V gene has CDR1 SGHTA and CDR2 FQGNSA. This clonotype was seen a few times. No antigen is known for it. The material sequenced was CD4+ T cells sorted from PBMCs, taken 5 days after vaccination. The receptor was isolated from a man aged 50 to 59 who received an inactivated influenza vaccine. The chain has TRBV7-2 and TRBJ2-7, with no clear D. The CDR3 DNA is TGTGCCAGCAGCCGTCTTAGCATAGGGTTAGTTCCCTACGAGCAGTACTTC. This sequence encodes CASSRLSIGLVPYEQYF.